This entry is about one T cell receptor (beta chain). The data stem from a study of memory CD4+ T cells and cytomegalovirus serostatus. Per germline, CDR1 SGHAT and CDR2 FQNNGV. With 3 bases removed from V and 0 bases from J, the gap between germline ends came to 8 bases. The CDR3 has 14 amino acids. The sort gate was single viable CD3+CD4+CD8-CD45RO+ cells for memory CD4+ T cells. Assay used: immunoSEQ multiplex PCR; TCRdb lists only in-frame clones, some missing. Of about 44,000 clones in the sample, over 60% were seen once. Sequencing used memory CD4+ T cells from blood. The source is an adult in good health and CMV-seronegative. The V and J genes are TRBV11-2 and TRBJ1-1; unclear D gene. In DNA form, the CDR3 reads TGTGCCAGCAGCTTTGGCAGAATGAACACTGAAGCTTTCTTT. Protein: CASSFGRMNTEAFF.